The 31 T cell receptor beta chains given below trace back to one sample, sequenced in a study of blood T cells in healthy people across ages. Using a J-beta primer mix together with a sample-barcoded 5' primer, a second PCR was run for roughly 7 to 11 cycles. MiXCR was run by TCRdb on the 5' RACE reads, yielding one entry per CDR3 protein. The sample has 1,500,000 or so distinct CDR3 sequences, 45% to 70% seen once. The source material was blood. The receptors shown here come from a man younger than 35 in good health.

CDR3 loop: CASSQDYLREPGGQYF. DNA for the CDR3: TGCGCCAGCAGCCAAGATTACTTAAGGGAGCCGGGAGGGCAGTACTTC. The gene calls are TRBV4-1 and TRBJ2-4; 8 bases align to TRBD2. Germline assignment: CDR1 MGHRA and CDR2 YSYEKL. The V segment lost 0 bases and the J segment 13 bases; nucleotides outside the gene matches: 14. This CDR3 is 16 amino acids long.

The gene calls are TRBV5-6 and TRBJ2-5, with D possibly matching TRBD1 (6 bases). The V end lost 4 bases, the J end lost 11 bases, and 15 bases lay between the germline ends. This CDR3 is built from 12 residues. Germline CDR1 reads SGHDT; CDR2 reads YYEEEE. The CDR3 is CASSITGLGQYF. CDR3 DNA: TGTGCCAGCAGCATCACAGGGTTGGGGCAGTACTTC. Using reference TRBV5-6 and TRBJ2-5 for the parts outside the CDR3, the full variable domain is DAGVTQSPTHLIKTRGQQVTLRCSPKSGHDTVSWYQQALGQGPQFIFQYYEEEERQRGNFPDRFSGHQFPNYSSELNVNALLLGDSALYLCASSITGLGQYFGPGTRLLVL.

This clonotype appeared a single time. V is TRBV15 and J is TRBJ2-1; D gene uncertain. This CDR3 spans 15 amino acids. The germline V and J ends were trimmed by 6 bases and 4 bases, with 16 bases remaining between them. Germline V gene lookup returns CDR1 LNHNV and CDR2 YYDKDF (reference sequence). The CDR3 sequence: CATSPRAVQYNEQFF. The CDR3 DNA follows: TGTGCCACCAGTCCTCGGGCAGTTCAATACAATGAGCAGTTCTTC.

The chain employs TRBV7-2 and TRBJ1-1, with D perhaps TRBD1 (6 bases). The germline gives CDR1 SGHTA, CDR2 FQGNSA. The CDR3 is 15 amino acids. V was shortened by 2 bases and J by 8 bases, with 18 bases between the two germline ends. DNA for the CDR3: TGTGCCAGCAGCTTAAGATTACAGGGACGGTCAGAAGCTTTCTTT. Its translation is CASSLRLQGRSEAFF.

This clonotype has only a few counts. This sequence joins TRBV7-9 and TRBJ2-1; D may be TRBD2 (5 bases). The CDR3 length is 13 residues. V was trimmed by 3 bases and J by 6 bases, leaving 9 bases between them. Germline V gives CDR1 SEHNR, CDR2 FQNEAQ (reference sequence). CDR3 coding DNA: TGTGCCAGCAGCTTGCCTAGCAGCAATGAGCAGTTCTTC. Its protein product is CASSLPSSNEQFF. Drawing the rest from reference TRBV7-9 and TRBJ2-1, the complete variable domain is DTGVSQNPRHKITKRGQNVTFRCDPISEHNRLYWYRQTLGQGPEFLTYFQNEAQLEKSRLLSDRFSAERPKGSFSTLEIQRTEQGDSAMYLCASSLPSSNEQFFGPGTRLTVL.

The CDR3 here is CASSIGLAGGFDEQFF. DNA of the CDR3: TGTGCCAGCAGCATCGGACTAGCGGGAGGGTTCGATGAGCAGTTCTTC. The chain is built from TRBV7-9 and TRBJ2-1; TRBD2 matches at 15 bases. Germline V gives CDR1 SEHNR, CDR2 FQNEAQ (reference sequence). This CDR3 contains 16 residues. V trimming: 5 bases; J trimming: 8 bases; junction bases outside the gene matches: 7.

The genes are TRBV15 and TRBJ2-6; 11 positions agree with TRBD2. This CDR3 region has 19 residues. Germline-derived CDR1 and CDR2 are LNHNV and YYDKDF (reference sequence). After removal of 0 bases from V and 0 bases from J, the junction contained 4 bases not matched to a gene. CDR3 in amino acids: CATSRETSGVGSGANVLTF. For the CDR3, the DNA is TGTGCCACCAGCAGAGAGACTAGCGGGGTGGGCTCTGGGGCCAACGTCCTGACTTTC. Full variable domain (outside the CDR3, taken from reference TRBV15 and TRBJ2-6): DAMVIQNPRYQVTQFGKPVTLSCSQTLNHNVMYWYQQKSSQAPKLLFHYYDKDFNNEADTPDNFQSRRPNTSFCFLDIRSPGLGDTAMYLCATSRETSGVGSGANVLTFGAGSRLTVL.

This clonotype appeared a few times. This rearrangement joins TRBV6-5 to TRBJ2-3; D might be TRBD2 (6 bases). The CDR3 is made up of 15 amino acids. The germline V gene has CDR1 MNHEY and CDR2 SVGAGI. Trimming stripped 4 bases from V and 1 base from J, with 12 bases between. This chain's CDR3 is CASSSPGEGTDTQYF. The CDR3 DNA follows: TGTGCCAGCAGTTCCCCGGGAGAAGGCACAGATACGCAGTATTTT.

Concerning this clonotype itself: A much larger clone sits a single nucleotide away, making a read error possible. The CDR3 region is CASSQEWAGGFYEQYF. DNA for the CDR3: TGCGCCAGCAGCCAAGAATGGGCAGGGGGCTTCTACGAGCAGTACTTC. The chain joins TRBV4-1 to TRBJ2-7, with 8 positions matching TRBD1. The V and J ends lost 0 bases and 3 bases, in that order; junction bases with no gene match: 7. Germline V gene lookup returns CDR1 MGHRA and CDR2 YSYEKL. The CDR3 is 16 residues long.

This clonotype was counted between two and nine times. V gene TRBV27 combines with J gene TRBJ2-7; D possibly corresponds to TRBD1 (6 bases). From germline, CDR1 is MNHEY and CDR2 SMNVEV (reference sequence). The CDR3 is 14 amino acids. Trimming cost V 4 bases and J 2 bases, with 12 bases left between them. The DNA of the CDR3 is TGTGCCAGCAGTTCCTCCGGGACACCCTACGAGCAGTACTTC. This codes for CASSSSGTPYEQYF.

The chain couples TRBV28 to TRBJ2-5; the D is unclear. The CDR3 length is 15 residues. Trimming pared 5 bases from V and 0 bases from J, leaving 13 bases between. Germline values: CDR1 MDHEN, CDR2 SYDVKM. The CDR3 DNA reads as TGTGCCAGCAGTCCCCGGGCCTCGTACCAAGAGACCCAGTACTTC. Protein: CASSPRASYQETQYF.

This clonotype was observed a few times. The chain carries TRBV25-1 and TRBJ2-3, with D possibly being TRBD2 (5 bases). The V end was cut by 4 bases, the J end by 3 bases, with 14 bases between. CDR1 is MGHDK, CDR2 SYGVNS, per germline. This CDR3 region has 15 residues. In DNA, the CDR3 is TGTGCCAGCAGTGCCCACACAACGGGGACAGATACGCAGTATTTT. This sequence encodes CASSAHTTGTDTQYF.

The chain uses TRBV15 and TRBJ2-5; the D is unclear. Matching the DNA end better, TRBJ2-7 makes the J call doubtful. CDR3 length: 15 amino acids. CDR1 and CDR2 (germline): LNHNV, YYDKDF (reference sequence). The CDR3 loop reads CATSRGGRPRVEQYF. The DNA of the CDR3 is TGTGCCACCAGCAGAGGCGGACGGCCTAGGGTCGAGCAGTACTTC.

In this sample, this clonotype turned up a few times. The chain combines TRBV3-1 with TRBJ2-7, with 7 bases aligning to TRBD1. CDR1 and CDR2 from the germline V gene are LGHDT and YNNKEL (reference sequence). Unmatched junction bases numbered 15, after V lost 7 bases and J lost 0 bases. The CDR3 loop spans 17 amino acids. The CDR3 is CASTTTQQGFNSYEQYF. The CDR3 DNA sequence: TGTGCCAGCACCACCACTCAACAGGGGTTTAACTCCTACGAGCAGTACTTC.

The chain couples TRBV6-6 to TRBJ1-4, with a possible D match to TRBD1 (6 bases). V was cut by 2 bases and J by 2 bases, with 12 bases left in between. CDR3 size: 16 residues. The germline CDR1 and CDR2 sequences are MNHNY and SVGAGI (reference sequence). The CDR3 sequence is CASSYTTGTTNEKLFF. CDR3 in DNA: TGTGCCAGCAGTTACACCACAGGGACCACTAATGAAAAACTGTTTTTT.

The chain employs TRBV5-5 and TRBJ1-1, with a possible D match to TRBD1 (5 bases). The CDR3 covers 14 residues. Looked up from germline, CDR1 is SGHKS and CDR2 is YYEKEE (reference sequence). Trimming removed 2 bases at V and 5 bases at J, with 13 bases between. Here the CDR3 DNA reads TGTGCCAGCAGCTTAGGCACGGGGGAAACTGAAGCTTTCTTT. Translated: CASSLGTGETEAFF. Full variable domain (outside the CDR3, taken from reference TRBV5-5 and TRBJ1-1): DAGVTQSPTHLIKTRGQQVTLRCSPISGHKSVSWYQQVLGQGPQFIFQYYEKEERGRGNFPDRFSARQFPNYSSELNVNALLLGDSALYLCASSLGTGETEAFFGQGTRLTVV.

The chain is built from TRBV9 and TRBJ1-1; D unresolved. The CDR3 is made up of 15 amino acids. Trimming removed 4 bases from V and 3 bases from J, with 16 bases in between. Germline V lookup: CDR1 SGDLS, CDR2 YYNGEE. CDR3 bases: TGTGCCAGCAGCCCCCCGCACGCTTACTACACTGAAGCTTTCTTT. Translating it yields CASSPPHAYYTEAFF.

CDR3 residues: CSARGDPERTQYF. As DNA, the CDR3 is TGCAGTGCTAGAGGTGATCCAGAGAGGACCCAGTACTTC. J is TRBJ2-5 and V is TRBV20-1; no definite D call. The CDR3 has 13 residues. V gave up 1 base and J gave up 7 bases, with 13 bases separating them. Per the germline V gene, CDR1 is DFQATT and CDR2 is SNEGSKA (reference sequence).

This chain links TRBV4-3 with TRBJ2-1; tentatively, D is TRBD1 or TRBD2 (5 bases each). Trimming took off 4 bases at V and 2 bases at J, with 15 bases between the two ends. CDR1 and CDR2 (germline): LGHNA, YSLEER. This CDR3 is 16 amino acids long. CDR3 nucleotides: TGCGCCAGCAGCCGGAACCGGGACCCCGCCTACAATGAGCAGTTCTTC. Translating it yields CASSRNRDPAYNEQFF.

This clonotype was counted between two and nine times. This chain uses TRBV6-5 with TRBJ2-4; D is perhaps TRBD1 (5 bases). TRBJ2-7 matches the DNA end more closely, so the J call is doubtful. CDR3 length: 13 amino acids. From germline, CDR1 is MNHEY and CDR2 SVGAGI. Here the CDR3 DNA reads TGTGCCAGCAGTACCGACAGTACATACGAGCAGTACTTC. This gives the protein CASSTDSTYEQYF.

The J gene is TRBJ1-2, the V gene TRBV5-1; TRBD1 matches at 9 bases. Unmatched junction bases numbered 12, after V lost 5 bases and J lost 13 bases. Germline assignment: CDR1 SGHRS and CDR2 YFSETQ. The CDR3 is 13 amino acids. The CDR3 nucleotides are TGCGCCAGCAGGACTGAGGAACAGGGGGCCACCACCTTC. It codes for CASRTEEQGATTF.

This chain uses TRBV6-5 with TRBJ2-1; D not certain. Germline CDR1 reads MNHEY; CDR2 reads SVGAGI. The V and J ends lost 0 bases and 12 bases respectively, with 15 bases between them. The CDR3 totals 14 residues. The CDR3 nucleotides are TGTGCCAGCAGTTACTCGATTTCCATTACTGGGCAGTTCTTC. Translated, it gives CASSYSISITGQFF.

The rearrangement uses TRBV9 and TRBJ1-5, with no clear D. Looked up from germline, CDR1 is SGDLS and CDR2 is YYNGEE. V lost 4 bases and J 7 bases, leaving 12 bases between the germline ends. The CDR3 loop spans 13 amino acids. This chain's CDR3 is CASSTHVGQPQHF. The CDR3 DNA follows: TGTGCCAGCAGCACTCACGTAGGGCAGCCCCAGCATTTT.

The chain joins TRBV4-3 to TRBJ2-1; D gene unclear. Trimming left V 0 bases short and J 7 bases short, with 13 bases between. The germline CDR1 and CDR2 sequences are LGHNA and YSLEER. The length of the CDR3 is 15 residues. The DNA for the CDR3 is TGCGCCAGCAGCCAAGATGGTAACAGACTGAATGAGCAGTTCTTC. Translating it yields CASSQDGNRLNEQFF.

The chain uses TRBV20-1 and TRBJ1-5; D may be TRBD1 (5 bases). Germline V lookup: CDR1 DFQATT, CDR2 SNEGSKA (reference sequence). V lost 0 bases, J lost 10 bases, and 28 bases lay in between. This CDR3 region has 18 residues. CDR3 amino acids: CSARDPSSAGTRVGPQHF. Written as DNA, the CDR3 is TGCAGTGCTAGAGATCCATCTAGTGCCGGGACTCGGGTGGGCCCCCAGCATTTT.

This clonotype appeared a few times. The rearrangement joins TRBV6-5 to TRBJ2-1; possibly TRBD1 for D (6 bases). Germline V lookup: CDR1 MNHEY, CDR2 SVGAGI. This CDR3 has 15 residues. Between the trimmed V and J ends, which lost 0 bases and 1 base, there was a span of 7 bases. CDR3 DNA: TGTGCCAGCAGTTACTCGGACAGATCCTACAATGAGCAGTTCTTC. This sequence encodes CASSYSDRSYNEQFF.

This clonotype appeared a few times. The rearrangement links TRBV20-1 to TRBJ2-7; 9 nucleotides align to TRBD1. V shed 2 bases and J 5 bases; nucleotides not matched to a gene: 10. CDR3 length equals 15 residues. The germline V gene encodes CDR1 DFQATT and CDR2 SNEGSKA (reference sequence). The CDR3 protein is CSARRDRAPLDEQYF. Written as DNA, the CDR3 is TGCAGTGCTAGACGGGACAGGGCCCCTCTGGACGAGCAGTACTTC.

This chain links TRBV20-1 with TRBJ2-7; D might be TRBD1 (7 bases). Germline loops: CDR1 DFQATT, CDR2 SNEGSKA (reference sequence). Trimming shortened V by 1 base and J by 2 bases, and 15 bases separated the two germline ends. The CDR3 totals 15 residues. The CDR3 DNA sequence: TGCAGTGCTAGAGGGGGGGACAGTTCCACCTACGAGCAGTACTTC. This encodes CSARGGDSSTYEQYF.

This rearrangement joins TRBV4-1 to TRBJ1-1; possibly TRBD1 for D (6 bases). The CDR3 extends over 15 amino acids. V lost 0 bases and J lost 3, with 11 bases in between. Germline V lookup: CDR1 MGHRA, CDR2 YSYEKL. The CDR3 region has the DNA TGCGCCAGCAGCCAAGACCCAGGGGAGGACACTGAAGCTTTCTTT. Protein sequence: CASSQDPGEDTEAFF.

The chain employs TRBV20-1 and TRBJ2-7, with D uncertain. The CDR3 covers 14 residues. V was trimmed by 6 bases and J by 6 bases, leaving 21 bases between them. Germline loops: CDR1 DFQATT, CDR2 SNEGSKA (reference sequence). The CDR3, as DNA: TGCAGTGCCCACCGCCCGTTAAGGGCAGGCGAGCAGTACTTC. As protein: CSAHRPLRAGEQYF.

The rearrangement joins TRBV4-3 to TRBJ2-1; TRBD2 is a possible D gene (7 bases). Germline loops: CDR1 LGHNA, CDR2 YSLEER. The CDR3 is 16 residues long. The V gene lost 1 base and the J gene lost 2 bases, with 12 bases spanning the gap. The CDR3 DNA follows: TGCGCCAGCAGCCAAGGGACGGGGGGCCCCTACAATGAGCAGTTCTTC. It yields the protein CASSQGTGGPYNEQFF.